Ten or more counts support the clone carrying this T cell receptor beta chain. Its matching antigen is unknown. TCRdb redid the calling of the 5' RACE reads with MiXCR, one entry per CDR3 protein. Found here are 200,000 to 250,000 distinct CDR3 sequences, 5.5% to 7% of them singletons; the top ten hold under 4%. This sample was taken from a study of identical twins. CDR3 length: 14 amino acids. Looked up from germline, CDR1 is SNHLY and CDR2 is FYNNEI. Trimming pared 6 bases from V and 0 bases from J, leaving 12 bases between. Broader study findings: There was more out-of-frame TCR alpha sharing in monozygotic twins than models estimated. Not following the same donors, the study drew its conclusions from cross-sectional statistical analysis.

These same records also appear under a second study, on yellow fever vaccine responses in identical twins.

The genes are TRBV2 and TRBJ2-7; possibly TRBD1 for D (5 bases). The receptor's source is a woman younger than 30 in good health. Material: memory (CD45RO+) T cells sorted from blood. The CDR3 sequence is CASREQDLSYEQYF. The CDR3 coding sequence is TGTGCCAGCAGGGAACAGGACCTCTCCTACGAGCAGTACTTC.